These 32 T cell receptor beta chains share one sample of origin, sequenced in a study of T cells in tuberculosis. Time point defined: new active TB diagnosis, blood taken before or within 7 days of starting treatment. Method: immunoSEQ multiplex PCR; TCRdb's copy keeps in-frame clones and lacks some. The sample yields tens of thousands of clones, about 95% seen once. Sequencing used PBMCs, obtained at tuberculosis diagnosis. Receptors originate from an adult with tuberculosis.

The chain has TRBV11-3 and TRBJ2-7; a weak D match, TRBD2 (6 bases). The CDR3 runs to 15 residues. Trimming took 1 base from V and 6 from J, leaving 16 bases between them. The germline V gene encodes CDR1 SGHNT and CDR2 YENEEA. The DNA for the CDR3 is TGTGCCAGCAGCTTAGGTCACGGGAGAGTTGGCGAGCAGTACTTC. Its translation: CASSLGHGRVGEQYF.

V is TRBV27 and J is TRBJ2-7; 7 bases agree with TRBD1. The trim removed 5 bases at V and 4 bases at J, leaving 11 bases unmatched. The CDR3 totals 15 residues. Per germline, CDR1 MNHEY and CDR2 SMNVEV (reference sequence). Written as DNA, the CDR3 is TGTGCCAGCAGTCAAGGACAGGTCGCCCTTTACGAGCAGTACTTC. Translated, it gives CASSQGQVALYEQYF.

The rearrangement links TRBV9 to TRBJ2-1; 14 bases align to TRBD2. Germline V lookup: CDR1 SGDLS, CDR2 YYNGEE. Losses at the gene ends were 4 bases for V and 4 bases for J; bases not matched to a gene: 13. The CDR3 spans 19 residues. This chain's CDR3 is CASSPPGLAGEFAYNEQFF. The CDR3, as DNA: TGTGCCAGCAGCCCTCCGGGACTAGCGGGAGAATTTGCTTACAATGAGCAGTTCTTC.

The chain is built from TRBV30 and TRBJ1-5; D not resolved. Germline lookup yields CDR1 GTSNPN and CDR2 SVGIG (reference sequence). Trimming took off 8 bases at V and 5 bases at J, with 16 bases between the two ends. The CDR3 length is 13 residues. The CDR3 protein is CAPFTSRYQPQHF. CDR3 nucleotide sequence: TGTGCCCCTTTCACTAGTAGGTATCAGCCCCAGCATTTT.

V is TRBV28 and J is TRBJ1-2, with a weak D call TRBD1 (6 bases). CDR1 MDHEN and CDR2 SYDVKM come from the germline V gene. There are 13 residues in the CDR3. V was clipped by 1 base and J by 8 bases, with 11 bases between them. The CDR3 spells CASSLLQGQGYTF. In nucleotides, the CDR3 is TGTGCCAGCAGTTTATTACAGGGTCAGGGCTACACCTTC.

The J gene is TRBJ2-1, the V gene TRBV2, with no clear D. Deletions cut 4 bases from V and 0 bases from J, with 7 bases between. The CDR3 length is 14 residues. Per germline, CDR1 SNHLY and CDR2 FYNNEI. For the CDR3, the DNA is TGTGCCAGCAGTGGCGGAATCTCCTACAATGAGCAGTTCTTC. Amino acid sequence: CASSGGISYNEQFF.

This chain connects TRBV9 to TRBJ1-1, with a tentative D call TRBD1 (5 bases). The CDR3 loop spans 14 amino acids. Germline assignment: CDR1 SGDLS and CDR2 YYNGEE. Trimming cost V 3 bases and J 1 base, with 10 bases left between them. DNA of the CDR3: TGTGCCAGCAGCGCCGGACACACGAACACTGAAGCTTTCTTT. It is translated as CASSAGHTNTEAFF.

The rearrangement uses TRBV9 and TRBJ1-2, with unresolved D. The CDR3 spans 13 residues. V gave up 3 bases and J gave up 3 bases, with 9 bases separating them. From germline, CDR1 is SGDLS and CDR2 YYNGEE. This CDR3 is CASSAVGHYGYTF. The CDR3 DNA reads TGTGCCAGCAGCGCGGTTGGGCACTATGGCTACACCTTC.

This chain links TRBV7-6 with TRBJ2-2, with 10 bases matching TRBD1. V lost 5 bases and J lost 4; bases outside the gene matches: 4. The CDR3 spans 15 residues. Germline CDR1 SGHVS, CDR2 FNYEAQ. The DNA of the CDR3 is TGTGCCAGCAGCGCCCGGACAGGGGGCACCGGGGAGCTGTTTTTT. Protein sequence: CASSARTGGTGELFF.

V is TRBV19 and J is TRBJ2-1; 9 positions match TRBD2. The length of the CDR3 is 15 residues. The junction had 4 bases not matched to a gene; V was cut back by 5 bases and J by 2 bases. Germline CDR1 and CDR2: LNHDA and SQIVND (reference sequence). The CDR3 spells CASSPGLAPYNEQFF. In nucleotides, the CDR3 is TGTGCCAGTAGTCCCGGACTAGCGCCCTACAATGAGCAGTTCTTC.

This sequence joins TRBV25-1 and TRBJ2-5; D ambiguous. The germline V gene has CDR1 MGHDK and CDR2 SYGVNS. The CDR3 sequence is 11 residues long. V was pared by 6 bases and J by 7 bases, with 9 bases between. CDR3 amino acids: CASSRAGTQYF. Written as DNA, the CDR3 is TGTGCCAGCAGCCGCGCCGGGACCCAGTACTTC.

The chain couples TRBV7-9 to TRBJ2-3; 9 bases align to TRBD2. Trimming took 5 bases from V and 3 from J; bases not matched to a gene: 3. CDR3 length equals 14 residues. Per germline, CDR1 SEHNR and CDR2 FQNEAQ (reference sequence). Here the CDR3 DNA reads TGTGCCAGCAGCCCTAGCGGGAATACAGATACGCAGTATTTT. Amino acids: CASSPSGNTDTQYF.

CDR3: CASSKQGYEQFF. Here the CDR3 DNA reads TGTGCCAGCAGCAAACAGGGTTATGAGCAGTTCTTC. The rearrangement links TRBV11-3 to TRBJ2-1, with a possible D match to TRBD1 (6 bases). V was pared by 5 bases and J by 8 bases, with 10 bases between. The CDR3 is 12 amino acids. CDR1 is SGHNT, CDR2 YENEEA, per germline.

This sequence joins TRBV19 and TRBJ2-2; TRBD2 matches 8 bases. The J segment lost 1 base and the V segment lost 7 bases, leaving 5 bases of the junction unmatched. This CDR3 has 15 residues. From germline, CDR1 is LNHDA and CDR2 SQIVND (reference sequence). The CDR3 is CASTLTSGNTGELFF. The CDR3 DNA follows: TGTGCCAGTACGTTAACTAGCGGGAACACCGGGGAGCTGTTTTTT.

The J gene is TRBJ2-7, the V gene TRBV28; TRBD1 aligns across 7 bases. Germline-derived CDR1 and CDR2 are MDHEN and SYDVKM. J was trimmed by 4 bases and V by 8 bases; bases with no gene match: 11. The CDR3 extends over 14 amino acids. CDR3 amino acids: CASRSGGQSYEQYF. The CDR3 DNA reads TGTGCCAGCCGGAGTGGGGGACAGAGTTACGAGCAGTACTTC.

The V call is TRBV10-3, the J call TRBJ2-5, with D hard to call. CDR3 length: 11 amino acids. Germline CDR1 and CDR2: ENHRY and SYGVKD. V lost 5 bases and J lost 2, with 3 bases in between. The DNA of the CDR3 is TGTGCCATCAGTTCTCAAGAGACCCAGTACTTC. Amino acid sequence: CAISSQETQYF.

This chain uses TRBV30 with TRBJ1-6; TRBD1 matches 7 bases. The CDR3 consists of 17 residues. V gave up 0 bases and J gave up 0 bases; unmatched junction bases: 5. The germline V gene has CDR1 GTSNPN and CDR2 SVGIG (reference sequence). The CDR3, as DNA: TGTGCCTGGAGTGTTAGGACAGGAAACTCCTATAATTCACCCCTCCACTTT. This encodes CAWSVRTGNSYNSPLHF.

The rearrangement uses TRBV7-8 and TRBJ1-5; TRBD1 is a possible D gene (6 bases). Trimming stripped 1 base from V and 6 bases from J, with 13 bases between. Germline CDR1 is SGHVS and CDR2 is FQNEAQ. The CDR3 totals 15 residues. The CDR3 coding sequence is TGTGCCAGCAGCTTAGGACGCGGGGGCGGTCAGCCCCAGCATTTT. This codes for CASSLGRGGGQPQHF.

The sample holds a few counts of this clone. The chain recombines TRBV4-3 with TRBJ2-3, with TRBD1 as a possible D gene (5 bases). Trimming took 0 bases from V and 1 from J, leaving 11 bases between them. This CDR3 has 16 amino acids. From germline, CDR1 is LGHNA and CDR2 YSLEER. For the CDR3, the DNA is TGCGCCAGCAGCCAAGATCTCACAGGACGCACAGATACGCAGTATTTT. It translates to CASSQDLTGRTDTQYF.

V usage is TRBV19 and J usage is TRBJ2-1; 10 nucleotides match TRBD2. The germline V gene encodes CDR1 LNHDA and CDR2 SQIVND (reference sequence). V was clipped by 0 bases and J by 9 bases; unmatched bases: 11. The CDR3 is 17 amino acids. The CDR3 region is CASSIDAAGGPGSEQFF. CDR3 coding DNA: TGTGCCAGTAGTATAGATGCAGCGGGAGGGCCCGGTAGTGAGCAGTTCTTC.

The chain combines TRBV5-5 with TRBJ2-7, with unresolved D. Germline loops: CDR1 SGHKS, CDR2 YYEKEE (reference sequence). The CDR3 runs 14 residues. V was cut by 0 bases and J by 0 bases, with 7 bases left in between. The CDR3 sequence: CASSLAGYSYEQYF. CDR3 DNA sequence: TGTGCCAGCAGCTTGGCAGGTTACTCCTACGAGCAGTACTTC.

The chain joins TRBV19 to TRBJ1-5; D uncertain. CDR1 LNHDA and CDR2 SQIVND come from the germline V gene (reference sequence). Trimming took off 3 bases at V and 4 bases at J, with 7 bases between the two ends. This CDR3 has 13 amino acids. The DNA of the CDR3 is TGTGCCAGTAGTATTGACAAAAATCAGCCCCAGCATTTT. Translation gives CASSIDKNQPQHF. Using reference TRBV19 and TRBJ1-5 for the parts outside the CDR3, the full variable domain is DGGITQSPKYLFRKEGQNVTLSCEQNLNHDAMYWYRQDPGQGLRLIYYSQIVNDFQKGDIAEGYSVSREKKESFPLTVTSAQKNPTAFYLCASSIDKNQPQHFGDGTRLSIL.

This sequence joins TRBV4-3 and TRBJ2-7; 7 bases are a match to TRBD1. Germline CDR1 is LGHNA and CDR2 is YSLEER. CDR3 length: 14 residues. Trimming removed 3 bases from V and 2 bases from J; junction bases left unmatched: 4. The CDR3 nucleotides read TGCGCCAGCAGCCATAGGACAGGACCCTACGAGCAGTACTTC. Its translation: CASSHRTGPYEQYF.

V gene TRBV2 combines with J gene TRBJ2-6; TRBD2 is a possible D gene (5 bases). V gave up 8 bases and J gave up 0 bases, with 11 bases separating them. Germline V lookup: CDR1 SNHLY, CDR2 FYNNEI. The CDR3 covers 15 residues. The CDR3 sequence is CASALLGSGANVLTF. CDR3 sequence (DNA): TGTGCCAGCGCCTTACTAGGCTCTGGGGCCAACGTCCTGACTTTC. The complete variable domain, with remaining parts taken from reference TRBV2 and TRBJ2-6, reads EPEVTQTPSHQVTQMGQEVILRCVPISNHLYFYWYRQILGQKVEFLVSFYNNEISEKSEIFDDQFSVERPDGSNFTLKIRSTKLEDSAMYFCASALLGSGANVLTFGAGSRLTVL.

The chain combines TRBV7-9 with TRBJ2-1; a weak D match, TRBD1 (5 bases). Germline-derived CDR1 and CDR2 are SEHNR and FQNEAQ (reference sequence). V dropped 4 bases and J dropped 2 bases, with 12 bases sitting between them. CDR3 length: 15 amino acids. The CDR3 is CASSYDRLPYNEQFF. The CDR3 DNA is TGTGCCAGCAGCTACGACAGACTTCCCTACAATGAGCAGTTCTTC. Complete variable domain (other parts from reference TRBV7-9 and TRBJ2-1): DTGVSQNPRHKITKRGQNVTFRCDPISEHNRLYWYRQTLGQGPEFLTYFQNEAQLEKSRLLSDRFSAERPKGSFSTLEIQRTEQGDSAMYLCASSYDRLPYNEQFFGPGTRLTVL.

The V and J genes are TRBV30 and TRBJ2-3; TRBD2 aligns across 9 bases. J lost 5 bases, V lost 1 base, and 13 bases had no gene match. Germline V gene lookup returns CDR1 GTSNPN and CDR2 SVGIG (reference sequence). This CDR3 has 17 amino acids. This CDR3 is CAWSGTLAGGPRDTQYF. The CDR3 DNA reads as TGTGCCTGGAGTGGCACCTTGGCGGGAGGGCCAAGAGATACGCAGTATTTT.

The chain couples TRBV13 to TRBJ1-6; D is possibly TRBD1 (6 bases). This CDR3 has 15 amino acids. Trimming cost V 2 bases and J 7 bases, with 12 bases left between them. CDR1 is PRHDT and CDR2 is FYEKMQ in the germline V gene (reference sequence). The CDR3: CASSLRQDLNSPLHF. The DNA of the CDR3 is TGTGCCAGCAGCTTAAGACAGGATTTGAATTCACCCCTCCACTTT.

The chain recombines TRBV25-1 with TRBJ2-4; TRBD2 is a possible D gene (5 bases). Trimming cost V 6 bases and J 6 bases, with 12 bases left between them. The length of the CDR3 is 13 residues. The germline V gene encodes CDR1 MGHDK and CDR2 SYGVNS. Here the CDR3 DNA reads TGTGCCAGCAGGGAGATTGGGAGAAACATTCAGTACTTC. This translates into CASREIGRNIQYF. The complete variable domain, with remaining parts taken from reference TRBV25-1 and TRBJ2-4, reads EADIYQTPRYLVIGTGKKITLECSQTMGHDKMYWYQQDPGMELHLIHYSYGVNSTEKGDLSSESTVSRIRTEHFPLTLESARPSHTSQYLCASREIGRNIQYFGAGTRLSVL.

The chain recombines TRBV2 with TRBJ2-7, with unresolved D. CDR1 is SNHLY, CDR2 FYNNEI, per germline. V shed 5 bases and J shed 3 bases, with 17 bases lying between them. The CDR3 runs 15 residues. The CDR3 nucleotides read TGTGCCAGCAGTAACCTCGTGGCCGCCCTCTACGAGCAGTACTTC. It codes for CASSNLVAALYEQYF.

The CDR3 spells CASGGRLTSYNEQFF. CDR3 nucleotide sequence: TGTGCCAGCGGTGGGCGTTTAACCTCCTACAATGAGCAGTTCTTC. The genes are TRBV6-5 and TRBJ2-1; D not resolved. The V end was cut by 8 bases, the J end by 0 bases, with 14 bases between. Germline lookup yields CDR1 MNHEY and CDR2 SVGAGI. This CDR3 comprises 15 residues.

In regard to this clone: This specimen includes other DNA sequences encoding the same CDR3. V and J are TRBV7-2 and TRBJ2-3, with 10 bases matching TRBD1. Germline-derived CDR1 and CDR2 are SGHTA and FQGNSA. V shed 4 bases and J 3 bases; nucleotides not matched to a gene: 7. CDR3 length equals 16 residues. CDR3 sequence reads: CASSYSGTGVTDTQYF. The CDR3 nucleotides are TGTGCCAGCAGCTACTCCGGGACAGGGGTGACAGATACGCAGTATTTT.

The chain joins TRBV27 to TRBJ2-7; 13 nucleotides agree with TRBD2. Germline values: CDR1 MNHEY, CDR2 SMNVEV (reference sequence). The CDR3 consists of 17 residues. Trimming cost V 1 base and J 5 bases; bases outside gene matches: 8. CDR3 in DNA: TGTGCCAGCAGTTTATGGACTAGCGGGAGTTCGATCGACGAGCAGTACTTC. This sequence encodes CASSLWTSGSSIDEQYF.